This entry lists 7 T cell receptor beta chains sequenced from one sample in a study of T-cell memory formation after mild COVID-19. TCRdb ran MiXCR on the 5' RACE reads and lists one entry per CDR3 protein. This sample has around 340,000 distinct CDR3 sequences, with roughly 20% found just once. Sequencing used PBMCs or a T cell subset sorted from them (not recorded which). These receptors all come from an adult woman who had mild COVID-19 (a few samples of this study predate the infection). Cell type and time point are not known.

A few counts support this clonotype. Here the CDR3 reads CASRGTKIEKLFF. The CDR3 bases are TGTGCCAGCCGGGGGACGAAAATAGAAAAACTGTTTTTT. This chain links TRBV6-5 with TRBJ1-4, with D maybe TRBD1 (5 bases). The V gene's germline CDR1 is MNHEY and CDR2 SVGAGI. V was trimmed by 8 bases and J by 8 bases, leaving 15 bases between them. The CDR3 spans 13 residues.

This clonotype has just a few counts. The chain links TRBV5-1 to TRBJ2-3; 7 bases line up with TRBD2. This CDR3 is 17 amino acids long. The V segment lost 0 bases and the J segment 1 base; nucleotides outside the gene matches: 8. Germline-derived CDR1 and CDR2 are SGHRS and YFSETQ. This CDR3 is CASSLGELAGGTDTQYF. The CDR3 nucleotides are TGCGCCAGCAGCTTGGGGGAGCTCGCGGGAGGCACAGATACGCAGTATTTT.

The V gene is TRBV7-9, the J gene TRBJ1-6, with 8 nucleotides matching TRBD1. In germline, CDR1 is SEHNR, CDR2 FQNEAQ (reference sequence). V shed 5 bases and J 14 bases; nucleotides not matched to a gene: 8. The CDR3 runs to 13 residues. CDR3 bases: TGTGCCAGCAGCGCTGGACAGGGACTCACCCTCCACTTT. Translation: CASSAGQGLTLHF.

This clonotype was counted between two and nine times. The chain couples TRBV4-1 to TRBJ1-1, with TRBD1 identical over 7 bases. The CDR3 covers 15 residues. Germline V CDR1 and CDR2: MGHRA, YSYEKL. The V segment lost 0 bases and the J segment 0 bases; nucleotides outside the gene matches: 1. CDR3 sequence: CASSQEGTVNTEAFF. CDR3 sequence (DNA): TGCGCCAGCAGCCAAGAAGGGACAGTGAACACTGAAGCTTTCTTT.

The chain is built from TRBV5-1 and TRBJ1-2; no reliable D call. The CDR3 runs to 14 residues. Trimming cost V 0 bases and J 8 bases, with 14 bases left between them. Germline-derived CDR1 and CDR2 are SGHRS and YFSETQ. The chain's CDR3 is CASSLDGGSGGYTF. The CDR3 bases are TGCGCCAGCAGCTTGGATGGAGGGTCAGGAGGCTACACCTTC.

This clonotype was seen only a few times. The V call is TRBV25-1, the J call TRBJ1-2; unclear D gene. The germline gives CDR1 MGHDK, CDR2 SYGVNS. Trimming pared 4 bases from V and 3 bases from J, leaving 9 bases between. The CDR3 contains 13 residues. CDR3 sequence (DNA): TGTGCCAGCAGTGGCGATGGTGACTATGGCTACACCTTC. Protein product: CASSGDGDYGYTF.

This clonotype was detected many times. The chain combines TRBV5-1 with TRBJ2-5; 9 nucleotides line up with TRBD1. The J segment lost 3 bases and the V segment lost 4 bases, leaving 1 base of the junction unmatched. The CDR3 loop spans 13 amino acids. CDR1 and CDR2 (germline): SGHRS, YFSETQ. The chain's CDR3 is CASSRQGEETQYF. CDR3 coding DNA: TGCGCCAGCAGCCGACAGGGGGAAGAGACCCAGTACTTC.